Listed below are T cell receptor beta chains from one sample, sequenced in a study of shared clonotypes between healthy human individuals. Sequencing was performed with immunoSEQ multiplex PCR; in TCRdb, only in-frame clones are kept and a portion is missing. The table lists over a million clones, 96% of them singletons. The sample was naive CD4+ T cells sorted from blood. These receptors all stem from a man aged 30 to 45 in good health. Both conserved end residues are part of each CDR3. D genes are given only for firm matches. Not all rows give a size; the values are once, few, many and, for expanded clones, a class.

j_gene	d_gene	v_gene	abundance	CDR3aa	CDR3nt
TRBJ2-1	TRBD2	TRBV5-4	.	CASSVGTSGRSNEQFF	TGTGCCAGCAGCGTGGGGACTAGCGGGAGAAGCAATGAGCAGTTCTTC
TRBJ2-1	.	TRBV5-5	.	CASSLTTGPYNEQFF	TGTGCCAGCAGCTTGACGACTGGCCCATACAATGAGCAGTTCTTC
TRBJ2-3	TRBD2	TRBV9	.	CASSSGTYRDTQYF	TGTGCCAGCTCTAGCGGGACTTACAGAGATACGCAGTATTTT
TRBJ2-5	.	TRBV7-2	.	CASSLTGGQKTQYF	TGTGCCAGCAGCCTCACGGGGGGCCAGAAGACCCAGTACTTC
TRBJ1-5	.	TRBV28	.	CASSLSRGRGPYSNQPQHF	TGTGCCAGCAGTTTATCCCGAGGTAGAGGGCCATATAGCAATCAGCCCCAGCATTTT
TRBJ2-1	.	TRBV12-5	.	CASGLVIYREQFF	TGTGCTAGTGGGCTAGTTATTTATCGTGAGCAGTTCTTC
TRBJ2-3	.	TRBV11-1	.	CASSLLGGRGPTLTDTQYF	TGTGCCAGCAGCTTGCTTGGGGGGCGGGGACCGACCCTCACAGATACGCAGTATTTT
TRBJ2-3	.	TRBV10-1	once	CASSESFGTVTDTQYF	TGCGCCAGCAGTGAGTCGTTCGGGACGGTCACAGATACGCAGTATTTT
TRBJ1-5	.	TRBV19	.	CASSIRSSNQPQHF	TGTGCCAGTAGTATTCGGTCCTCCAATCAGCCCCAGCATTTT
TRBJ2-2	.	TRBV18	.	CASSPLADTGELFF	TGTGCCAGCTCACCACTGGCGGACACCGGGGAGCTGTTTTTT
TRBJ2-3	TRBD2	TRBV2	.	CASRIGLAGADTQYF	TGTGCCAGCAGAATAGGACTAGCGGGAGCAGATACGCAGTATTTT
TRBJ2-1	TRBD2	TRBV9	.	CASSVATGTRSSYNEQFF	TGTGCCAGCAGCGTAGCTACTGGGACTAGAAGCTCCTACAATGAGCAGTTCTTC
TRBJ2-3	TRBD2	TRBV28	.	CASSLRQAGGLDTQYF	TGTGCCAGCAGTTTACGGCAAGCGGGAGGACTAGATACGCAGTATTTT
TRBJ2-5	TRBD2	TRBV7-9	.	CASSFLSSGRSQYF	TGTGCCAGCAGCTTTCTGTCTAGCGGGAGGTCCCAGTACTTC
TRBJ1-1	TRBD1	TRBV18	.	CASSPLQGDFTEAFF	TGTGCCAGCTCACCCTTACAGGGGGATTTCACTGAAGCTTTCTTT
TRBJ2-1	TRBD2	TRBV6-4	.	CASSGLAGVGEQFF	TGTGCCAGCTCAGGACTAGCGGGAGTAGGGGAGCAGTTCTTC
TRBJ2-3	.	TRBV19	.	CASTDRVGAGISTDTQYF	TGTGCCAGCACCGACAGGGTCGGAGCGGGCATATCCACAGATACGCAGTATTTT
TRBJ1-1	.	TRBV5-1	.	CASSPGQGTEAFF	TGCGCCAGCAGCCCCGGTCAGGGCACTGAAGCTTTCTTT
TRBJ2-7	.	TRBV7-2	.	CASSLNRASYEQYF	TGTGCCAGCAGCTTAAACAGGGCTTCCTACGAGCAGTACTTC
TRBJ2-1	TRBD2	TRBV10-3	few	CAAHGLAGDAEQFF	TGTGCCGCCCACGGACTAGCGGGAGATGCTGAGCAGTTCTTC
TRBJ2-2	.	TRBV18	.	CASSPLNRETGELFF	TGTGCCAGCTCACCTTTGAACAGGGAAACCGGGGAGCTGTTTTTT
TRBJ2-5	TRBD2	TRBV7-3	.	CASSSGRGETQYF	TGTGCCAGCAGTAGCGGGAGGGGAGAGACCCAGTACTTC
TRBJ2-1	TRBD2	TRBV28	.	CASSPQGGRGHNEQFF	TGTGCCAGCAGCCCCCAGGGCGGGAGGGGACACAATGAGCAGTTCTTC
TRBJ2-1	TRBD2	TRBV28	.	CASSSAGGILTEEKQFF	TGTGCCAGCAGTTCGGCGGGGGGAATATTGACCGAGGAAAAGCAGTTCTTC
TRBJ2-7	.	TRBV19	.	CASSIAVQRFRSNEQYF	TGTGCCAGTAGTATAGCCGTCCAACGATTTAGGTCCAACGAGCAGTACTTC
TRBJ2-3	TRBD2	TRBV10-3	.	CATGTSGTRDTQYF	TGTGCCACCGGGACTAGCGGGACTAGGGATACGCAGTATTTT
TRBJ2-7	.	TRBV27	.	CASSFQGFNEQYF	TGTGCCAGCAGTTTCCAGGGATTCAACGAGCAGTACTTC
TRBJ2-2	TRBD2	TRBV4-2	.	CASSPGTSGNPTGELFF	TGTGCCAGCAGCCCCGGGACTAGCGGGAATCCCACCGGGGAGCTGTTTTTT
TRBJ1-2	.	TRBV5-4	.	CASSLWLGFNGYTF	TGTGCCAGCAGCTTGTGGTTGGGGTTTAATGGCTACACCTTC
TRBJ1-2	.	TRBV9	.	CASSVEARPYPNYGYTF	TGTGCCAGCAGCGTAGAAGCCCGACCCTACCCTAACTATGGCTACACCTTC
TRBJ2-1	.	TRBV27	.	CASSPNSGLPYNEQFF	TGTGCCAGCAGTCCAAACTCGGGACTTCCTTACAATGAGCAGTTCTTC
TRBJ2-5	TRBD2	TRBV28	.	CASSWTSGRGETQYF	TGTGCCAGCAGTTGGACTAGCGGGAGGGGAGAGACCCAGTACTTC
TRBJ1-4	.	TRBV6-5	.	CASSSGVTNEKLFF	TGTGCCAGCAGTTCAGGGGTTACTAATGAAAAACTGTTTTTT
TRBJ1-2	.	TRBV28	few	CASSGTADGYTF	TGTGCCAGCAGCGGGACGGCGGATGGCTACACCTTC
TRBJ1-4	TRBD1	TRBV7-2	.	CASSFDRGREKLFF	TGTGCCAGCAGCTTCGACAGGGGTAGAGAAAAACTGTTTTTT
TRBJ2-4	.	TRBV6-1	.	CASSERDTWAKNIQYF	TGTGCCAGCAGTGAACGGGATACCTGGGCCAAAAACATTCAGTACTTC
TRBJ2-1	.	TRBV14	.	CASSQGPYNEQFF	TGTGCCAGCAGCCAAGGACCGTACAATGAGCAGTTCTTC
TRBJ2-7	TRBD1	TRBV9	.	CASSPLGDRDYEQYF	TGTGCCAGCAGCCCCCTGGGGGACAGGGACTACGAGCAGTACTTC
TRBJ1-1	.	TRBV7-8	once	CASSFRDTTLNTEAFF	TGTGCCAGCAGCTTTCGAGACACTACTTTGAACACTGAAGCTTTCTTT
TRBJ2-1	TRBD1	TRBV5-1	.	CASEGTGNNEQFF	TGCGCCTCCGAAGGGACAGGAAACAATGAGCAGTTCTTC
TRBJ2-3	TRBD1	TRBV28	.	CASRKRDRGLSTDTQYF	TGTGCCAGCAGAAAACGGGACAGGGGACTTAGTACAGATACGCAGTATTTT
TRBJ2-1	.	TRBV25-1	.	CASRRRAGSYNEQFF	TGTGCCAGCAGGCGGCGGGCGGGCTCCTACAATGAGCAGTTCTTC
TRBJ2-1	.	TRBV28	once	CASTKQKGAGRSYNEQFF	TGTGCCAGCACAAAACAGAAGGGGGCGGGACGCTCCTACAATGAGCAGTTCTTC
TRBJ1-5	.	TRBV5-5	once	CASSLRQAYNQPQHF	TGTGCCAGCAGCTTGCGACAGGCCTACAATCAGCCCCAGCATTTT
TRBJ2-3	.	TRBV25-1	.	CASSKEGGTDTQYF	TGTGCCAGCTCGAAGGAGGGAGGCACAGATACGCAGTATTTT
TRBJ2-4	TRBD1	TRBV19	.	CASSAGPRDRADIQYF	TGTGCCAGTAGTGCGGGACCTCGGGACAGGGCGGACATTCAGTACTTC
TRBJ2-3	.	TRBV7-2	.	CASSSGFTDTQYF	TGTGCCAGCAGCTCGGGGTTCACAGATACGCAGTATTTT
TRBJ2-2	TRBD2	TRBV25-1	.	CASREVDTGELFF	TGTGCCAGCCGGGAGGTGGACACCGGGGAGCTGTTTTTT
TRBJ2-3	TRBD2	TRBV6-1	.	CASRRAGSTDTQYF	TGTGCCAGCAGAAGAGCGGGATCCACAGATACGCAGTATTTT
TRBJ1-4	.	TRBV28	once	CASSLGPTNEKLFF	TGTGCCAGCAGTTTAGGACCAACTAATGAAAAACTGTTTTTT
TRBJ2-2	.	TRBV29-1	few	CSVKSTGELFF	TGCAGCGTCAAGAGCACCGGGGAGCTGTTTTTT